This TCR beta chain was captured by sequencing in a study of T cell responses to AZD1222 COVID-19 vaccine. CDR3 length: 13 amino acids. Germline V gene data show CDR1 as MNHEY and CDR2 as SMNVEV (reference sequence). V shed 5 bases and J 2 bases; nucleotides not matched to a gene: 3. Study results and caveats: The study sampled repertoires only after the peak T cell response.

The table lists this clone with a count of one. The antigen is undetermined. TCRdb's table, derived via immunoSEQ multiplex PCR, lists solely in-frame clones and lacks some. The sample consists of 110,000 to 150,000 clones, 92% of them appearing once. The sequenced sample was peripheral blood, obtained on day 0 of AZD1222 vaccination. The chain has TRBV27 and TRBJ2-7, with 7 bases identical to TRBD1. This TCR was recovered from an adult in good health. CDR3 protein: CASSGQAAYEQYF. CDR3 coding DNA: TGTGCCAGCAGTGGACAGGCAGCCTACGAGCAGTACTTC.